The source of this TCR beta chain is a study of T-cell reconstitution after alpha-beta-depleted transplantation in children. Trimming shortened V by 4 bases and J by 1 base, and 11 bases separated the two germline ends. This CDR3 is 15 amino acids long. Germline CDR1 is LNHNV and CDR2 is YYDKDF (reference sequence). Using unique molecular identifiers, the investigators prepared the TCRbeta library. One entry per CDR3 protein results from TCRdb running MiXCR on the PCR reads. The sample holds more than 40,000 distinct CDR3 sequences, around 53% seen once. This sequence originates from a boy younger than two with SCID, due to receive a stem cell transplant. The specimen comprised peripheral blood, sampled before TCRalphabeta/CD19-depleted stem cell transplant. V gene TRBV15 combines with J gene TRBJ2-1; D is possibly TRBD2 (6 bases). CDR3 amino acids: CATSMTRESYNEQFF. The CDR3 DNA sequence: TGTGCCACCAGCATGACTAGGGAATCCTACAATGAGCAGTTCTTC.